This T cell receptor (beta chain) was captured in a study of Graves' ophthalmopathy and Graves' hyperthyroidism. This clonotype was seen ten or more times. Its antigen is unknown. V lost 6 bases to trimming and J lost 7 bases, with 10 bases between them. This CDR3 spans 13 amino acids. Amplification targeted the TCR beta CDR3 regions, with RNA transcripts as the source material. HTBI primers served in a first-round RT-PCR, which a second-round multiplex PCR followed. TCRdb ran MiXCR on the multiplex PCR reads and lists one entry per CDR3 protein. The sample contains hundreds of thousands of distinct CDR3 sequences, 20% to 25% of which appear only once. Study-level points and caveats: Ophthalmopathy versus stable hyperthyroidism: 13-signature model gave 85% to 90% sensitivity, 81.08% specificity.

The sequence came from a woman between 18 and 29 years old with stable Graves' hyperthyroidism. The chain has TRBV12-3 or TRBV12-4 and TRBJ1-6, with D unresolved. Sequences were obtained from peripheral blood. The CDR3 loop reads CASRSPGNSPLHF. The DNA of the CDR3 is TGTGCCAGCAGATCCCCCGGGAATTCACCCCTCCACTTT.